This is a list of T cell receptor beta chains from one sample in a study of blood T cell repertoires in COVID-19. The protocol was immunoSEQ multiplex PCR, while the TCRdb copy is restricted to in-frame clones and leaves out a portion. The sample includes approximately 31,000 clones, approximately 83% of them seen just once. Sequences were obtained from peripheral blood. These receptor sequences come from a woman aged 60-75 years with active COVID-19. The CDR3 runs from the conserved cysteine through the conserved F or W. Each record gives: V gene, CDR3 protein.

v_gene: TRBV19
CDR3aa: CASSIDPRTGAVGSSYNSPLHF

v_gene: TRBV4-2
CDR3aa: CASSQEAPTGNQPQHF

v_gene: TRBV6-1
CDR3aa: CASSEYSVIPDTGELFF

v_gene: TRBV5-1
CDR3aa: CASSPRDRGGTGELFF

v_gene: TRBV13
CDR3aa: CASSLLGQTFNTGELFF

v_gene: TRBV10-1
CDR3aa: CASSVSGGGDTGELFF

v_gene: TRBV7-2
CDR3aa: CASSLYRNEQFF

v_gene: TRBV5-1
CDR3aa: CASSLLATNTGELFF

v_gene: TRBV5-1
CDR3aa: CASSLATSGAYNEQFF

v_gene: TRBV28
CDR3aa: CASGARVSEKLFF

v_gene: TRBV2
CDR3aa: CASSTAGVYEQYF

v_gene: TRBV3-1/TRBV3-2
CDR3aa: CASSQATGWGNEQFF

v_gene: TRBV11-2
CDR3aa: CASSLRDITYEQYF

v_gene: TRBV14
CDR3aa: CASSQADNSNSPLHF

v_gene: TRBV7-3
CDR3aa: CASSLRIRETQYF

v_gene: TRBV19
CDR3aa: CASRSMGQGVSNQPQHF

v_gene: TRBV5-1
CDR3aa: CASSFYSGGTDTQYF

v_gene: TRBV24-1
CDR3aa: CATSGFAGGATDTQYF